This T cell receptor (beta chain) originates from a study of somatic mutations in cytotoxic T cells in rheumatoid arthritis. The protocol was immunoSEQ multiplex PCR, while the TCRdb copy is restricted to in-frame clones and leaves out a portion. In the table there are some 13,000 clones, nearly 80% of which are singletons. Magnetic beads with positive selection isolated CD4+ and CD8+ fractions, whose purity was verified by flow cytometry. The length of the CDR3 is 15 residues. Germline V lookup: CDR1 LGHNA, CDR2 YNFKEQ. V lost 3 bases to trimming and J lost 0 bases, with 12 bases between them. The J gene is TRBJ2-7, the V gene TRBV4-2, with TRBD1 as a possible D gene (5 bases). Sequenced: CD8+ T cells sorted from blood. The clonotype was recovered from a man over 45 in good health. For the CDR3, the DNA is TGTGCCAGCAGCCACTCAGGGCGAGTCTCCTACGAGCAGTACTTC. Translating gives CASSHSGRVSYEQYF.